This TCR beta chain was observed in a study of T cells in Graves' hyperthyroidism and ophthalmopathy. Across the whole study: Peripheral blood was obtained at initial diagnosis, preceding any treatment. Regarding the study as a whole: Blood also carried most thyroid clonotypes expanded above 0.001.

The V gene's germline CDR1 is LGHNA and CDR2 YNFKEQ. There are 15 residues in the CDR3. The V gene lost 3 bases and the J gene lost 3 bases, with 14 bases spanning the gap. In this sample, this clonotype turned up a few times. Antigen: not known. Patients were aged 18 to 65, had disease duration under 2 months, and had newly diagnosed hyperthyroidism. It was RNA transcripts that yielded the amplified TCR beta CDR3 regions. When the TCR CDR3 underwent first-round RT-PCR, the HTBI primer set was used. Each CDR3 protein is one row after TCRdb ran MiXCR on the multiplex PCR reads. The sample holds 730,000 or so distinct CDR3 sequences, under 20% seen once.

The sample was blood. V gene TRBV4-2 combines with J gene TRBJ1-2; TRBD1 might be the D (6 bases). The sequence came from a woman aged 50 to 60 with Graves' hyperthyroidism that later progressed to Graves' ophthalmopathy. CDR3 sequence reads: CASSQVVQGDYGYTF. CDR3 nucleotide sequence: TGTGCCAGCAGCCAGGTCGTACAGGGAGACTATGGCTACACCTTC.